These T cell receptor beta chains were read from a single sample in a study. One entry per CDR3 protein results from TCRdb running MiXCR on the RT-PCR reads. The table lists 650,000 to 800,000 distinct CDR3 sequences, 14% of them singletons, with around 3.3% in the top ten. Specimen: memory CD4+ T cells from blood. These receptor sequences come from a female donor in good health, serving as a healthy control. CDR3s include the opening cysteine and the closing phenylalanine or tryptophan. D genes are given only for firm matches. Part of the rows lack a size; the others show once, few, many or a class for expanded clones.

>TRBJ2-3|-|-|TRBV7-2
TGTGCCAGCAGCTTAGCGCTTAATCCCCCCGGGCCGTATTTT
CASSLALNPPGPYF
>TRBJ1-5|TRBD1|many|TRBV5-1
TGCGCCAGCGGCCCGGGACAGCAGGGTCAGCCCCAGCATTTT
CASGPGQQGQPQHF
>TRBJ2-2|-|few|TRBV7-7
TGTGCTAGCAGCTTGGACCGCCCCGGGGAGCTGTTTTTT
CASSLDRPGELFF
>TRBJ2-7|TRBD1|few|TRBV9
TGTGCCAGCAGCGTCTCGGGACAGGAATACTACGAGCAGTACTTC
CASSVSGQEYYEQYF
>TRBJ2-7|-|many|TRBV11-2
TGTGCCAGCAGCCGGGGGATGGAGCAGTACTTC
CASSRGMEQYF
>TRBJ1-1|-|-|TRBV7-3
TGTGCCAGCAGCTCAACCGGTGGGGGATCGGGCACTGAAGCTTTCTTT
CASSSTGGGSGTEAFF
>TRBJ2-3|TRBD2|-|TRBV20-1
TGCAGTGCTCCCAAACCCCCAGCGGGAGTATACGCAGATACGCAGTATTTT
CSAPKPPAGVYADTQYF
>TRBJ1-2|-|few|TRBV7-2
TGTGCCAGCAGCTTACAGGCCGGGGGCTACACCTTC
CASSLQAGGYTF
>TRBJ1-4|-|-|TRBV6-1
TGTGCCAGCAGGAGGCAGGGAGGAGAAAAACTGTTTTTT
CASRRQGGEKLFF
>TRBJ2-1|TRBD2|-|TRBV12-5
TGTGCTAGTGGTTTCGAACTAGCGCTTAGCTCCTACAATGAGCAGTTCTTC
CASGFELALSSYNEQFF
>TRBJ1-1|-|-|TRBV12-3/TRBV12-4
TGTGCCAGCAGTTTATTGGGGCGGAAAGCTTTCTTT
CASSLLGRKAFF
>TRBJ2-7|-|few|TRBV6-5
TGTGCCAGCAGTTACTCGACTGGGGCTTCCGAGCAGTACTTC
CASSYSTGASEQYF
>TRBJ2-3|-|-|TRBV6-2/TRBV6-3
TGTGCCAGCAGTTCGGCAGGCATGGGCACAGATACGCAGTATTTT
CASSSAGMGTDTQYF
>TRBJ2-2|-|-|TRBV2
TGTGCCAGCACGGGCAGAAAGAACACCGGGGAGCTGTTTTTT
CASTGRKNTGELFF
>TRBJ2-7|-|few|TRBV24-1
TGTGCCACCAGTGACCCGGGACGCAACGAGCAGTACTTC
CATSDPGRNEQYF
>TRBJ2-7|TRBD2|many|TRBV20-1
TGCAGTGCTACGGGGGGGGTGACCTACGAGCAGTACTTC
CSATGGVTYEQYF